The next 14 T cell receptor beta chains were all read from a single sample in a study of molecular identifiers for immune sequencing clone quantification (dated by TCRdb to between 2017 and 2018). Libraries came from PCR. The instrument was a NextSeq 500. The public reads were quality trimmed at Q25 with fastp and then assembled into clones with MiXCR by TCRdb, keeping productive beta chains. Rows with one shared CDR3 protein collapse into an entry with the most common genes and DNA. The table for this sample lists around 460,000 distinct CDR3 sequences; roughly 26% of them were counted only once. Clones ranked in the top ten supply over 0.6% of the sample. The sample consisted of naive CD8+ T cells from blood, with Jurkat cell RNA spiked in. The cell subset or site label, read with the paper, signifies: FACS-sorted CD8+CD4-CCR7+CD45RA+ naive T cells. The receptors were gathered from a human donor in good health. Some libraries in this study had Jurkat cell RNA spiked in.

A word on this clonotype: Possible read error: a much larger clone is one base away. CDR3 amino acids: CSSSLGERQGFLETQYF. CDR3 coding DNA: TGCTCCAGCAGCTTGGGTGAAAGACAGGGCTTTTTGGAGACCCAGTACTTC. The rearrangement links TRBV5-1 to TRBJ2-5; 7 bases map to TRBD1. This CDR3 has 17 residues. Germline V CDR1 and CDR2: SGHRS, YFSETQ.

This clonotype was counted only a few times. The V and J genes are TRBV14 and TRBJ2-5, with 13 bases that match TRBD2. V was pared by 4 bases and J by 5 bases, with 4 bases of the junction left unmatched. The CDR3 is 15 amino acids. Germline values: CDR1 SGHDN, CDR2 FVKESK. The CDR3 DNA follows: TGTGCCAGCAGCCGGACTAGCGGGAGACGTGAGACCCAGTACTTC. Its translation is CASSRTSGRRETQYF. The full variable domain, rest sourced from reference TRBV14 and TRBJ2-5, is EAGVTQFPSHSVIEKGQTVTLRCDPISGHDNLYWYRRVMGKEIKFLLHFVKESKQDESGMPNNRFLAERTGGTYSTLKVQPAELEDSGVYFCASSRTSGRRETQYFGPGTRLLVL.

With respect to this clonotype: A clone one base away is much larger, so this may be a read error. The chain combines TRBV7-9 with TRBJ2-5; no reliable D call. CDR3 length equals 15 residues. CDR1 and CDR2 from the germline V gene are SEHNR and FQNEAQ (reference sequence). CDR3 loop: CASSPEQMYQGTQYF. The DNA of the CDR3 is TGTGCCAGCAGCCCCGAGCAGATGTACCAAGGGACCCAGTACTTC.

As to this clonotype: A single base separates this from a much larger clone, so it may be a read error. The V call is TRBV28, the J call TRBJ2-5; D might be TRBD2 (6 bases). The CDR3 is made up of 11 amino acids. Germline V lookup: CDR1 MDHEN, CDR2 SYDVKM. The CDR3 nucleotides are TGTGCCAGCAGTTTTGGCGGGACCCAGTCCTTC. Protein: CASSFGGTQSF.

V and J are TRBV6-2 or TRBV6-3 and TRBJ2-3; tentatively, D is TRBD1 (5 bases). The germline V gene encodes CDR1 MNHEY and CDR2 SVGEGT. Trimming left V 4 bases short and J 6 bases short, with 23 bases between. The CDR3 covers 17 residues. CDR3 protein: CASSSTWTRVDTDTQYF. In DNA, the CDR3 is TGTGCCAGCAGTTCAACCTGGACACGAGTCGACACGGATACGCAGTATTTT.

Many counts were recorded for this clonotype. This chain joins TRBV5-4 and TRBJ2-3; no reliable D call. The germline V and J ends were trimmed by 0 bases and 4 bases, with 21 bases remaining between them. Per the germline V gene, CDR1 is SGHNT and CDR2 is YYREEE (reference sequence). The CDR3 consists of 18 residues. CDR3 sequence reads: CASSLVGSALGWADTQYF. The CDR3, as DNA: TGTGCCAGCAGCTTGGTCGGTTCGGCTCTAGGTTGGGCAGATACGCAGTATTTT. The full variable domain, in which reference TRBV5-4 and TRBJ2-3 provide the parts outside the CDR3, is ETGVTQSPTHLIKTRGQQVTLRCSSQSGHNTVSWYQQALGQGPQFIFQYYREEENGRGNFPPRFSGLQFPNYSSELNVNALELDDSALYLCASSLVGSALGWADTQYFGPGTRLTVL.

Of note for this clonotype: A much larger clone differs from this one at a single base, so this may be a read error. The conserved closing phenylalanine or tryptophan is absent in this CDR3, likely reflecting a read error. This chain uses TRBV7-2 with TRBJ2-5, with D possibly TRBD1 on 6 matching bases. The ends were cut back, 8 bases at V and 5 bases at J, with 21 bases in the middle. The CDR3 covers 15 residues. Germline values: CDR1 SGHTA, CDR2 FQGNSA. Here the CDR3 reads CASRLGVGALETQYV. CDR3 coding DNA: TGTGCCAGCCGATTAGGCGTGGGGGCCTTGGAGACCCAGTACGTC.

This clonotype came up a few times. A read error may explain this, as a much larger clone is one base away. The chain uses TRBV29-1 and TRBJ1-1; no clear D gene. The germline CDR1 and CDR2 sequences are SQVTM and ANQGSEA. The CDR3 consists of 11 residues. The CDR3 spells CGVSSIDEAFF. CDR3 bases: TGCGGCGTCTCCTCCATCGATGAAGCTTTCTTT.

The V and J genes are TRBV4-1 and TRBJ2-7, with TRBD1 as a possible D gene (7 bases). The CDR3 runs 15 residues. Germline CDR1 MGHRA, CDR2 YSYEKL. Deletions cut 4 bases from V and 4 bases from J, with 17 bases between. The CDR3 region is CASSPQATGRYEQYF. The CDR3 DNA reads TGCGCCAGCAGCCCACAGGCGACAGGGAGGTACGAGCAGTACTTC.

With respect to this clonotype: The junction shows a germline mismatch at one end, possibly a read error. This chain joins TRBV27 and TRBJ2-7; weak D call: TRBD2 (5 bases). Germline loops: CDR1 MNHEY, CDR2 SMNVEV (reference sequence). The CDR3 consists of 13 residues. This chain's CDR3 is CTSAPSAGYEQYF. The CDR3 DNA sequence: TGTACCAGCGCCCCGTCGGCGGGTTACGAGCAGTACTTC.

A word on this clonotype: A read error is possible here, since a much larger clone lies one base away. The rearrangement uses TRBV29-1 and TRBJ2-3; D uncertain. The germline V gene has CDR1 SQVTM and CDR2 ANQGSEA. The CDR3 runs 14 residues. Trimming took 6 bases from V and 2 from J, leaving 15 bases between them. The CDR3 loop is CSVVKAVHTDTQYF. As DNA, the CDR3 is TGCAGCGTCGTAAAGGCGGTTCACACAGATACGCAGTATTTT.

At least ten counts were recorded for this clonotype. The V gene is TRBV6-2 or TRBV6-3, the J gene TRBJ2-3; D gene uncertain. Germline assignment: CDR1 MNHEY and CDR2 SVGEGT. This CDR3 has 15 amino acids. V dropped 0 bases and J dropped 6 bases, with 13 bases sitting between them. This CDR3 is CASSYSGYPSDTQYF. CDR3 bases: TGTGCCAGCAGTTACTCTGGCTACCCGAGTGATACGCAGTATTTT.

This clonotype has a handful of counts. The V and J genes are TRBV6-2 or TRBV6-3 and TRBJ2-1; perhaps D is TRBD1 or TRBD2 (5 bases each). The CDR3 contains 13 residues. Germline CDR1 reads MNHEY; CDR2 reads SVGEGT. The V and J ends lost 7 bases and 5 bases respectively, with 12 bases between them. This CDR3 is CASTLGTNNEQFF. The DNA for the CDR3 is TGTGCCAGCACCCTTGGGACCAACAATGAGCAGTTCTTC.

The sample holds a few counts of this clonotype. The J gene is TRBJ2-2, the V gene TRBV12-3 or TRBV12-4; 8 nucleotides agree with TRBD1. V lost 8 bases and J lost 2; bases outside the gene matches: 4. The CDR3 runs to 14 residues. CDR3 residues: CASQGAPNTGELFF. The CDR3 DNA sequence: TGTGCCAGCCAGGGGGCTCCCAACACCGGGGAGCTGTTTTTT.